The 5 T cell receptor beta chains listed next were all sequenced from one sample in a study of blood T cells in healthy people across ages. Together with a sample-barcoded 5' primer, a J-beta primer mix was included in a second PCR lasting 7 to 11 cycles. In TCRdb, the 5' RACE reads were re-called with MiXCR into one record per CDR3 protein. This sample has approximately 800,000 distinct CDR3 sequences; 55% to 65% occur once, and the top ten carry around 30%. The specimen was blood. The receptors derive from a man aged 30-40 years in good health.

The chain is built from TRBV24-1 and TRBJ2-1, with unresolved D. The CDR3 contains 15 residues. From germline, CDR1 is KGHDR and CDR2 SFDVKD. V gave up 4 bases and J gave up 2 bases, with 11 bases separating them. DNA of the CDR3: TGTGCCACCAGTGACGTCCTGGGGACCTACAATGAGCAGTTCTTC. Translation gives CATSDVLGTYNEQFF.

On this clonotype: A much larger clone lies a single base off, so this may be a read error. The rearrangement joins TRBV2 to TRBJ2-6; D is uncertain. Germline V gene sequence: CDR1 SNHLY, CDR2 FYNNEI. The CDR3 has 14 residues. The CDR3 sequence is CAGSVLSGANVLTF. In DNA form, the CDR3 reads TGTGCCGGCAGTGTACTTAGTGGGGCCAACGTCCTGACTTTC.

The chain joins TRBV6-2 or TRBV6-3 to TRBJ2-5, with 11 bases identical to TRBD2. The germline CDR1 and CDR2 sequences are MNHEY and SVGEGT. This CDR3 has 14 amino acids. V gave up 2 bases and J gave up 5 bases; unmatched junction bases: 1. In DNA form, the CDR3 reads TGTGCCAGCAGTTACACTAGCGGGGGCGAGACCCAGTACTTC. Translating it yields CASSYTSGGETQYF.

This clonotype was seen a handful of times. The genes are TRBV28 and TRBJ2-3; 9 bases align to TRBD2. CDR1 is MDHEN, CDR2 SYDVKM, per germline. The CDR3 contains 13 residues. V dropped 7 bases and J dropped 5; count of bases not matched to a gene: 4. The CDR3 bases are TGTGCCAGCATCCTGACTAGCGGAGATACGCAGTATTTT. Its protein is CASILTSGDTQYF.

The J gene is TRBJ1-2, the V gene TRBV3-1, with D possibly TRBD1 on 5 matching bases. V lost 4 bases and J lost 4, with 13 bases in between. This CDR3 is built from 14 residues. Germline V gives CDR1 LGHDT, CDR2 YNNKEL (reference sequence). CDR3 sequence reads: CASSRDSGSYGYTF. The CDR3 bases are TGTGCCAGCAGCCGGGACTCCGGGAGCTATGGCTACACCTTC.